This TCR beta chain was recovered during a study of stem cell transplantation in POMP-related autoinflammatory disease. Generated by immunoSEQ multiplex PCR, the TCRdb table keeps only in-frame clones and is missing some. The table has about 2,200 clones, roughly 84% seen once; the top ten hold roughly 2.4%. The length of the CDR3 is 12 residues. From germline, CDR1 is LNHDA and CDR2 SQIVND (reference sequence). Trimming took 6 bases from V and 3 from J, leaving 7 bases between them. V is TRBV19 and J is TRBJ2-3, with D unresolved. This receptor was taken from a human patient with POMP-related autoinflammation and immune dysregulation (PRAID). Part of the T cells may come from the graft donor. The material was Tregs from PBMCs, obtained after stem cell transplantation. The CDR3 spells CASSVRTDTQYF. DNA of the CDR3: TGTGCCAGTAGCGTCAGAACAGATACGCAGTATTTT.